The 5 T cell receptor beta chains below all came from one sample that was sequenced in a study of CD8+CD57+ T cells in acquired aplastic anemia. Genomic DNA provided the template from which TCR beta VDJ and CDR3 profiles were obtained. TCRdb re-called the reads through MiXCR, storing one row per CDR3 protein. The repertoire holds about 220,000 distinct CDR3 sequences, with 30% to 35% as singletons. Sequencing was carried out using sorted CD4+, CD8+, or CD8+CD57+ T cells (not recorded which) from PBMCs. The receptor set was obtained from a human donor in good health, serving as a control.

This clonotype was found many times. The rearrangement uses TRBV20-1 and TRBJ1-2, with D possibly matching TRBD1 (6 bases). V was cut by 3 bases and J by 8 bases, with 10 bases left in between. Germline CDR1 reads DFQATT; CDR2 reads SNEGSKA (reference sequence). The CDR3 covers 11 residues. Written as DNA, the CDR3 is TGCAGTGCTAGGGGGGGCGCGGGCTACACCTTC. As protein: CSARGGAGYTF.

This clonotype showed up just once. This chain links TRBV2 with TRBJ1-5; D is perhaps TRBD1 (6 bases). V lost 3 bases, J lost 11 bases, and 17 bases lay in between. Germline CDR1 is SNHLY and CDR2 is FYNNEI. The CDR3 runs 14 residues. This CDR3 reads CASSEPRGTETQHF. The CDR3, as DNA: TGTGCCAGCAGTGAGCCCAGGGGAACGGAGACCCAGCATTTT.

This clonotype was seen at least ten times. The chain is built from TRBV4-1 and TRBJ2-7; a possible D gene is TRBD1 (6 bases). Germline V gives CDR1 MGHRA, CDR2 YSYEKL. Trimming stripped 2 bases from V and 3 bases from J, with 14 bases between. The length of the CDR3 is 15 residues. The CDR3: CASSQPSTGIYEQYF. CDR3 nucleotide sequence: TGCGCCAGCAGCCAACCATCGACAGGCATCTACGAGCAGTACTTC.

This clonotype was counted at least ten times. The chain carries TRBV15 and TRBJ2-5; 9 bases fit TRBD1. The CDR3 totals 16 residues. V gave up 5 bases and J gave up 5 bases; unmatched junction bases: 12. CDR1 and CDR2 (germline): LNHNV, YYDKDF (reference sequence). DNA for the CDR3: TGTGCCACCAGCGTAAACCGGGACAGGGCTCCCGAGACCCAGTACTTC. Amino acids: CATSVNRDRAPETQYF. Drawing the rest from reference TRBV15 and TRBJ2-5, the complete variable domain is DAMVIQNPRYQVTQFGKPVTLSCSQTLNHNVMYWYQQKSSQAPKLLFHYYDKDFNNEADTPDNFQSRRPNTSFCFLDIRSPGLGDTAMYLCATSVNRDRAPETQYFGPGTRLLVL.

This clonotype occurred once. Just one base apart from a much larger clone, this may be a read error. The chain has TRBV9 and TRBJ1-2, with no clear D. The CDR3 spans 15 residues. Deletions cut 0 bases from V and 4 bases from J, with 13 bases between. Per germline, CDR1 SGDLS and CDR2 YYNGEE. The CDR3 sequence: CASSVGVSNLYGYTF. DNA of the CDR3: TGTGCCAGCAGCGTAGGGGTATCCAATCTCTATGGCTACACCTTC.